The T cell receptor beta chain under discussion was sequenced for a study of T cell responses to AZD1222 COVID-19 vaccine. Study conclusions and caveats: Possibly, clonal diversity was underestimated; donors were largely white British and included more females. CD4 TCRs associated with vaccination spanned spike, dominating at 160-218 and 743-854.

Sequencing used immunoSEQ multiplex PCR; TCRdb keeps in-frame clones, though not all of them. This table holds approximately 150,000 clones, approximately 89% found once. Regarding this clone: Its target is not known.

CDR1 and CDR2 from the germline V gene are MNHEY and SVGAGI. The CDR3 covers 14 residues. J was trimmed by 8 bases and V by 7 bases; bases with no gene match: 13. The receptor was derived from an adult in good health. This chain joins TRBV6-5 and TRBJ1-2, with TRBD1 identical over 7 bases. This sample comprised peripheral blood, obtained on day 0 of AZD1222 vaccination. The CDR3 loop reads CASTPAGTAPGYTF. CDR3 sequence (DNA): TGTGCCAGCACCCCCGCCGGGACAGCTCCCGGCTACACCTTC.